This entry describes one T cell receptor (beta chain). This clonotype was observed a handful of times. Its cognate antigen has yet to be identified. No per-base quality is available; no much larger clone lies one base away. The sample comes from a study of vaccination and CD4 T cells after COVID-19 (dated by TCRdb to 2022 to 2024). Study-wide context: Six males and four females were included in the convalescent cohort, with two Hispanic individuals, seven Caucasians, two Asians and one multiracial person represented. Two doses of either the Pfizer-BioNTech BNT162b2 vaccine (n=8) or the Moderna mRNA-1273 vaccine (n=2) were administered to participants. Post-COVID blood samples were collected from convalescent patients a median of around 100 days after diagnosis, with a range of about 35 to 161 days. The time from the second vaccine dose to post-vaccine blood sampling had a median of around 72 days and ranged from roughly 13 to 241 days. The cultures were stimulated with overlapping spike peptide pools from SARS-CoV-2 and from the common cold coronaviruses HCoV-NL63, HCoV-OC43 and HCoV-229E. In control cultures, a CEFX viral epitope pool was used as positive control, an HIV-1 Nef peptide pool was used as negative control, or no peptide was added. In approximately ten COVID-19 convalescent patients and a few infection-naive healthy vaccine recipients, the spike-specific CD4+ TCR repertoire before mRNA vaccination was compared with the repertoire after mRNA vaccination. Memory CD4+ T cell crossreactivity between SARS-CoV-2 and common cold coronavirus spike proteins was assessed at the TCR clonotype level in an earlier paper using these donors. Overall study outcomes, separate from this receptor: The study included relatively few convalescent patients and did not analyze early timepoints after natural infection. The median count of SARS-CoV-2-reactive clonotypes went up from 20 to 25 after infection to 35 to 40 after vaccination, although the change was not significant. In convalescent patients, a median approximately 83% of post-vaccine SARS-CoV-2-reactive clones were detected only after vaccination, and vaccine-specific priming was suggested by this finding. Of the vaccine-specific clones found in convalescent patients, nearly all (304 of 307) were mono-reactive for SARS-CoV-2 spike instead of being cross-reactive with common cold coronaviruses.

The method behind the library was PCR. DNA from cultured CD4+ T cells was subjected to TCR sequencing with the Oncomine TCR Beta short-read assay at the Johns Hopkins FTIC core. The QIAamp micro DNA kit was used to extract genomic DNA from the cultured CD4+ T cells. Oncomine TCR Beta libraries made from cultured CD4+ T cells were pooled using unique dual indexes and sequenced on an Illumina iSeq 100. The paper's data handling went like this. Non-productive sequences were removed, and CDR3s not starting with C, not ending with F or W, or shorter than 7 amino acids were discarded. Antigen-specific clonotypes were identified with the MANAFEST web application by comparing peptide-stimulated wells with reference and other culture wells. For a clone to be called positive, the clone needed an FDR below 0.05, an odds ratio above 5, and a productive frequency above 0.1% in at least two of three replicate wells. A clonotype was classed as cross-reactive if the clonotype showed significant expansion both in SARS-CoV-2 spike wells and in at least one common cold coronavirus spike condition. CDR3 homology was assessed with Levenshtein distances (stringdist) and unrooted phylogenetic trees (ape) in R version 3.6.1. Using fastp trimming at Q25 and MiXCR clonotype assembly, TCRdb reanalyzed the public sequencing data and kept in-frame beta chains. Rows matching on CDR3 protein sequence are summarized as one entry with the most common DNA and genes. It is TCRdb's table, rather than the study itself, that gives the V and J calls and clone size. The sample table contains roughly 7,400 distinct CDR3 sequences; only one count was recorded for more than 30% of them. The top ten constitute less than 20% of the sample.

The treatment or condition label, read with the paper, signifies: roughly 10-day PBMC culture with coronavirus spike peptide pools or control peptides (ViraFEST assay). CD4+ T cells from unexposed donors were collected before the COVID-19 pandemic (2011-2018). The study used the ViraFEST assay, which expanded antigen-specific T cells with peptide pools and then identified expanded clonotypes by TCR sequencing. Approximately 2.1 million PBMCs per well were cultured in IMDM with approximately 4.9% human AB serum and 8.5 to 10 IU/ml IL-2, plus 10 ug/ml peptide pools. On days 3 and 7, half of the culture medium was replaced with fresh IL-2-containing medium. After 9 to 10 days of culture, CD4+ T cells were isolated by negative selection using the EasySep CD4+ T cell isolation kit. Unexposed donor CD4+ T cells were tested for reactivity to SARS-CoV-2 S and N and four common cold coronavirus spike pools, as cell number allowed. PBMCs were separated from whole blood using Ficoll-Paque Plus gradient centrifugation and then either used fresh or cryopreserved at -140C. Culture conditions were generally each tested in triplicate wells. Leukapheresis product for the unexposed donors was bought commercially.

The sequence was collected from a human donor in good health. Sequencing used CD4+ T cells from blood, cultured in vitro.

In nucleotides, the sequence is TGTGCCAGCAGTCGTTCGGGACAGGAAGGTGGCTACACCTTC. It translates to CASSRSGQEGGYTF. This chain joins TRBV6-2 or TRBV6-3 to TRBJ1-2; 8 bases in the middle match TRBD1. CDR1 and CDR2 are drawn from the germline V gene: MNHEY, SVGEGT. V trim: 5 bases; J trim: 7 bases; unmatched bases: 9. Including cysteine and phenylalanine, the CDR3 has 14 amino acids. Left in the record is the CDR3 DNA by itself, 42 bases read in frame from the first base.